One and the same sample provided the 15 T cell receptor beta chains below, sequenced in a study of cytomegalovirus exposure and HLA in healthy donors. The PCR contained 60 Vbeta and 13 Jbeta primers. Profiling relied on immunoSEQ multiplex PCR, and the TCRdb table lists in-frame clones only, not all of them. The table shows roughly 180,000 clones, with around 75% occurring only once. The sample consisted of PBMCs. Source of these receptors: a female donor in good health and CMV-seronegative.

This clone occurred once. The V and J genes are TRBV7-8 and TRBJ1-2; 12 bases are a match to TRBD1. CDR3 length: 16 residues. J gave up 4 bases and V 5 bases, and 8 bases lay outside the gene matches. Germline loops: CDR1 SGHVS, CDR2 FQNEAQ. The chain's CDR3 is CASSPRDRGLGYGYTF. The CDR3 region has the DNA TGTGCCAGCAGCCCCCGGGACAGGGGGCTGGGCTATGGCTACACCTTC. The variable domain in full, completed from reference TRBV7-8 and TRBJ1-2, reads GAGVSQSPRYKVAKRGQDVALRCDPISGHVSLFWYQQALGQGPEFLTYFQNEAQLDKSGLPSDRFFAERPEGSVSTLKIQRTQQEDSAVYLCASSPRDRGLGYGYTFGSGTRLTVV.

The gene calls are TRBV2 and TRBJ1-1; maybe TRBD1 (5 bases). CDR1 is SNHLY and CDR2 is FYNNEI in the germline V gene. V was shortened by 11 bases and J by 3 bases, with 16 bases between the two germline ends. The CDR3 has 13 amino acids. The DNA of the CDR3 is TGTGCCCGTTCGCTCGGGGGGTACACTGAAGCTTTCTTT. This sequence encodes CARSLGGYTEAFF.

The chain is built from TRBV6-5 and TRBJ1-4; no definite D call. Germline CDR1 and CDR2: MNHEY and SVGAGI. The CDR3 contains 15 residues. Trimming took 5 bases from V and 6 from J, leaving 16 bases between them. DNA for the CDR3: TGTGCCAGCAGTCCCTCCCCGGGGTGGGATGAAAAACTGTTTTTT. This translates into CASSPSPGWDEKLFF.

This chain joins TRBV5-8 and TRBJ1-1, with D perhaps TRBD1 (6 bases). The V end was cut by 0 bases, the J end by 0 bases, with 6 bases between. CDR3 length: 14 residues. Looked up from germline, CDR1 is SGHTS and CDR2 is YDEGEE. The CDR3 region is CASSLGQVNTEAFF. CDR3 DNA: TGTGCCAGCAGCTTGGGACAGGTGAACACTGAAGCTTTCTTT.

The chain couples TRBV7-2 to TRBJ2-7; D possibly corresponds to TRBD2 (6 bases). The germline V gene has CDR1 SGHTA and CDR2 FQGNSA. This CDR3 spans 13 amino acids. V was pared by 5 bases and J by 6 bases, with 14 bases between. The CDR3 bases are TGTGCCAGCAGCCAGACTAGTGGTCGCGAGCAGTACTTC. Amino acids: CASSQTSGREQYF. The full variable domain, its missing parts supplied by reference TRBV7-2 and TRBJ2-7, is GAGVSQSPSNKVTEKGKDVELRCDPISGHTALYWYRQSLGQGLEFLIYFQGNSAPDKSGLPSDRFSAERTGGSVSTLTIQRTQQEDSAVYLCASSQTSGREQYFGPGTRLTVT.

DNA for the CDR3: TGTGCCAGCAGTGATACAGGGAATAATTCACCCCTCCACTTT. This codes for CASSDTGNNSPLHF. The V and J genes are TRBV6-5 and TRBJ1-6; weak D call: TRBD1 (6 bases). Trimming removed 5 bases at V and 5 bases at J, with 10 bases between. Germline CDR1 and CDR2: MNHEY and SVGAGI. This CDR3 is 14 amino acids long.

The chain has TRBV5-1 and TRBJ2-1; D is uncertain. Germline V gene data show CDR1 as SGHRS and CDR2 as YFSETQ. The CDR3 runs 13 residues. V lost 0 bases and J 6 bases, leaving 7 bases between the germline ends. The CDR3 loop reads CASSLVAPNEQFF. The DNA of the CDR3 is TGCGCCAGCAGCTTGGTGGCACCCAATGAGCAGTTCTTC.

The V call is TRBV18, the J call TRBJ1-4; 7 bases fit TRBD1. Germline loops: CDR1 KGHSH, CDR2 LQKENI. There are 16 residues in the CDR3. Trimming at V came to 4 bases and at J to 3 bases, leaving 8 bases not matched to a gene. CDR3 protein: CASSLPGQRANEKLFF. CDR3 DNA sequence: TGTGCCAGCTCACTCCCGGGACAGAGGGCTAATGAAAAACTGTTTTTT.

This chain uses TRBV7-3 with TRBJ2-3, with 9 positions matching TRBD2. Trimming removed 4 bases from V and 0 bases from J; junction bases left unmatched: 2. This CDR3 is 15 amino acids long. Germline assignment: CDR1 SGHTA and CDR2 FQGTGA. CDR3 sequence reads: CASSSLAGSTDTQYF. CDR3 nucleotides: TGTGCCAGCAGCTCTCTAGCGGGGAGCACAGATACGCAGTATTTT. The whole variable domain, filled in from reference TRBV7-3 and TRBJ2-3, reads GAGVSQTPSNKVTEKGKYVELRCDPISGHTALYWYRQSLGQGPEFLIYFQGTGAADDSGLPNDRFFAVRPEGSVSTLKIQRTERGDSAVYLCASSSLAGSTDTQYFGPGTRLTVL.

J is TRBJ2-1 and V is TRBV9; 7 bases align to TRBD2. The length of the CDR3 is 15 residues. CDR1 SGDLS and CDR2 YYNGEE come from the germline V gene. The junction had 9 bases not matched to a gene; V was cut back by 4 bases and J by 5 bases. CDR3 in amino acids: CASSPGPSGNNEQFF. As DNA, the CDR3 is TGTGCCAGCAGCCCCGGACCTAGCGGAAACAATGAGCAGTTCTTC.

The V and J genes are TRBV10-1 and TRBJ2-3; no reliable D call. Looked up from germline, CDR1 is WNHNN and CDR2 is SYGVQD (reference sequence). There are 14 residues in the CDR3. Between the trimmed V and J ends, which lost 0 bases and 3 bases, there was a span of 7 bases. The CDR3, as DNA: TGCGCCAGCAGTGAGTCGGTGACAACAGATACGCAGTATTTT. It specifies CASSESVTTDTQYF.

The chain is built from TRBV7-3 and TRBJ2-3, with a weak D call TRBD2 (6 bases). Per the germline V gene, CDR1 is SGHTA and CDR2 is FQGTGA. The CDR3 consists of 15 residues. The germline V and J ends were trimmed by 2 bases and 0 bases, with 9 bases remaining between them. Here the CDR3 reads CASSLVGGSTDTQYF. The DNA of the CDR3 is TGTGCCAGCAGCTTAGTGGGGGGAAGCACAGATACGCAGTATTTT.

The CDR3: CASSLAGGPADTQYF. The CDR3 region has the DNA TGTGCCAGCAGCTTAGCGGGGGGGCCAGCAGATACGCAGTATTTT. The chain combines TRBV7-2 with TRBJ2-3; perhaps TRBD2 as D (7 bases). This CDR3 has 15 residues. Trimming left V 0 bases short and J 4 bases short, with 11 bases between. CDR1 is SGHTA, CDR2 FQGNSA, per germline.

The chain is built from TRBV11-2 and TRBJ2-1, with a possible D match to TRBD1 (6 bases). The germline V and J ends were trimmed by 0 bases and 5 bases, with 11 bases remaining between them. In germline, CDR1 is SGHAT, CDR2 FQNNGV. This CDR3 contains 15 residues. The CDR3 is CASSLDRGTNNEQFF. CDR3 bases: TGTGCCAGCAGCTTAGACAGGGGAACCAACAATGAGCAGTTCTTC.

This chain uses TRBV29-1 with TRBJ2-3, with D tentatively TRBD2 (5 bases). The V end was cut by 4 bases, the J end by 3 bases, with 20 bases between. CDR1 and CDR2 (germline): SQVTM, ANQGSEA. This CDR3 spans 16 amino acids. CDR3 nucleotide sequence: TGCAGCGTTGCCGGCGAGCGGCGAAGACCTACAGATACGCAGTATTTT. Its protein is CSVAGERRRPTDTQYF.